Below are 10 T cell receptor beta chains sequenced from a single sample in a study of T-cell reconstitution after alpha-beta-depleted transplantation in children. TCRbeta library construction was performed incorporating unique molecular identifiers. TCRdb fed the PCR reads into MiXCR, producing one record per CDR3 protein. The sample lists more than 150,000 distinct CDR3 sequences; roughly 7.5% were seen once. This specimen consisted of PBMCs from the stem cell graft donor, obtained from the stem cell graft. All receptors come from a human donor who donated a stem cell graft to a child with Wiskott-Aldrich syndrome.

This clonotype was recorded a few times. The CDR3 bases are TGTGCCAGCAGTTCCATCGGACAGGGGATGGGCACTGAAGCTTTCTTT. It encodes CASSSIGQGMGTEAFF. The chain combines TRBV27 with TRBJ1-1; 9 bases are shared with TRBD1. Germline values: CDR1 MNHEY, CDR2 SMNVEV (reference sequence). The CDR3 is made up of 16 amino acids. After removal of 4 bases from V and 4 bases from J, the junction contained 10 bases not matched to a gene.

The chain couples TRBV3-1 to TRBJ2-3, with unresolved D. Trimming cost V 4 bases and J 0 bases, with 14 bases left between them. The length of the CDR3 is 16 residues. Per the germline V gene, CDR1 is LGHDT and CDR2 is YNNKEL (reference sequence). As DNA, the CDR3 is TGTGCCAGCAGCCTCCACGGGCTGCAGAGCACAGATACGCAGTATTTT. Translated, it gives CASSLHGLQSTDTQYF.

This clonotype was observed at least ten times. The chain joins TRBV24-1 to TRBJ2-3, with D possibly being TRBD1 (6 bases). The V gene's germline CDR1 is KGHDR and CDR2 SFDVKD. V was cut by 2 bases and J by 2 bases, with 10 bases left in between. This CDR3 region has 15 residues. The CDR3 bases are TGTGCCACCAGTGATTGGGGGCGCGACACAGATACGCAGTATTTT. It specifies CATSDWGRDTDTQYF.

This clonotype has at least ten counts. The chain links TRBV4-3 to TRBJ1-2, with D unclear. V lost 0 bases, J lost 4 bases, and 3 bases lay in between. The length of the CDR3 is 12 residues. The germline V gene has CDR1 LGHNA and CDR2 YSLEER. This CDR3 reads CASSQERYGYTF. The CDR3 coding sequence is TGCGCCAGCAGCCAAGAACGCTATGGCTACACCTTC.

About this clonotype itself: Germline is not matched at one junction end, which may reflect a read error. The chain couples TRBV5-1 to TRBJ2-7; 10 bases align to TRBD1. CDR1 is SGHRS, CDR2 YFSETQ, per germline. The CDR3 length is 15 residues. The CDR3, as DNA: TGCGCCAGCAGCCTGGGACAGGGGCTCTCCTACCAGCAGTACTTC. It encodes CASSLGQGLSYQQYF.

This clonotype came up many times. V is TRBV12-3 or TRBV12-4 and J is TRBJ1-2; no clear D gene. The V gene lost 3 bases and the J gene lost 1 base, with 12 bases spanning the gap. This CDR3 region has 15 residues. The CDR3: CASSFSPTVNYGYTF. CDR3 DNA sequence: TGTGCCAGCAGTTTTAGCCCCACAGTTAACTATGGCTACACCTTC.

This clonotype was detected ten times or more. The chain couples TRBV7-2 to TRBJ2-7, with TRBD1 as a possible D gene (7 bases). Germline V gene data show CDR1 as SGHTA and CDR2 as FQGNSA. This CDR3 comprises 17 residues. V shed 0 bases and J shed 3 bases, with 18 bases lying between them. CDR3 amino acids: CASSLATRGQRIYEQYF. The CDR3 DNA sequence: TGTGCCAGCAGCTTAGCGACTAGGGGACAGCGGATCTACGAGCAGTACTTC.

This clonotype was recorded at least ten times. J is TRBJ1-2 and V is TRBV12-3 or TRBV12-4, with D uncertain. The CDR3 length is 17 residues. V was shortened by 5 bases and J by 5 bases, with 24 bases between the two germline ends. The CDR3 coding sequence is TGTGCCAGCAGTCCGTTCGGACCCCGGAGGACGGGGTATGGCTACACCTTC. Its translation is CASSPFGPRRTGYGYTF.

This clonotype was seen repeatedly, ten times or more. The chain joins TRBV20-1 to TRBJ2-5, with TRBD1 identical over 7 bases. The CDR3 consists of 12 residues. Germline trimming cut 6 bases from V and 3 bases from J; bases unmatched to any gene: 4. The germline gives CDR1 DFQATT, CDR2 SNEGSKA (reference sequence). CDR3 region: CSAGTDKETQYF. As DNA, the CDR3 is TGCAGTGCCGGGACAGATAAAGAGACCCAGTACTTC.

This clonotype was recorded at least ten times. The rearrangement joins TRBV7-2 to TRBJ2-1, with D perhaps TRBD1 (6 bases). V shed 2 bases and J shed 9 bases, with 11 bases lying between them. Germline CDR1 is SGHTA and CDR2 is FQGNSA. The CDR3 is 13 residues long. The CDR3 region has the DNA TGTGCCAGCAGCTTAAACAGGGAAGGTGAGCAGTTCTTC. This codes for CASSLNREGEQFF.